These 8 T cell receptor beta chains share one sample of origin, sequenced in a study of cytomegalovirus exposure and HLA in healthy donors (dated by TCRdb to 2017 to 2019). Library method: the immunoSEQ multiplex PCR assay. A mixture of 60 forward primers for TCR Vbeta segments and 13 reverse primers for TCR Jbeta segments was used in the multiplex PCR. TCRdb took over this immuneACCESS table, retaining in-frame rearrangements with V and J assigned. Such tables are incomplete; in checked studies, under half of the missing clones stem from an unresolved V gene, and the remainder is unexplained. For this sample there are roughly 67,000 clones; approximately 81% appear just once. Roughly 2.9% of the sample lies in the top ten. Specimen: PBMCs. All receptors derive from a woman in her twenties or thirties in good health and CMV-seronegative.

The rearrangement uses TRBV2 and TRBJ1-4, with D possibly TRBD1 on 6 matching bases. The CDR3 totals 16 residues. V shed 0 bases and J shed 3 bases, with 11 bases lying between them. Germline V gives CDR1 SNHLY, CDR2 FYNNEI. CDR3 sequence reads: CASSEAGGGSNEKLFF. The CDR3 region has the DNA TGTGCCAGCAGTGAAGCGGGAGGGGGGTCTAATGAAAAACTGTTTTTT.

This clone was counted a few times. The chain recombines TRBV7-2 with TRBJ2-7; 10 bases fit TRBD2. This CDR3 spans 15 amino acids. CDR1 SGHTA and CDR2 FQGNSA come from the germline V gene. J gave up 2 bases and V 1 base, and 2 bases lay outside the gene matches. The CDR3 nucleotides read TGTGCCAGCAGCTTAGGACTAGCGGGTACCTACGAGCAGTACTTC. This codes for CASSLGLAGTYEQYF.

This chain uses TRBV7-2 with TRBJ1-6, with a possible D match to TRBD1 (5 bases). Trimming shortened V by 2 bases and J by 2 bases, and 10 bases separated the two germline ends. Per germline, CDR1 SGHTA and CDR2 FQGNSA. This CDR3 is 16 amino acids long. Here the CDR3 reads CASSLKGVAYNSPLHF. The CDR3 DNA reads TGTGCCAGCAGCTTAAAAGGGGTTGCCTATAATTCACCCCTCCACTTT.

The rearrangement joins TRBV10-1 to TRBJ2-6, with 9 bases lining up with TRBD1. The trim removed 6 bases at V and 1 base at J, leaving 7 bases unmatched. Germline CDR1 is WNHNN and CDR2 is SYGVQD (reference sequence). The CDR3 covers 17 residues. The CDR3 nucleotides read TGCGCCAGCAGCAAGGACAGGGGACTATCTGGGGCCAACGTCCTGACTTTC. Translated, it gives CASSKDRGLSGANVLTF.

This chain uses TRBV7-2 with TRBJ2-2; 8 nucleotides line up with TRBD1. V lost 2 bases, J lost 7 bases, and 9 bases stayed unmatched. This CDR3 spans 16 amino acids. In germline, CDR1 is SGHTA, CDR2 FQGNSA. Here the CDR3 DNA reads TGTGCCAGCAGCTTACCCGGACAGGGCAGGCGCGGGGAGCTGTTTTTT. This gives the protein CASSLPGQGRRGELFF.

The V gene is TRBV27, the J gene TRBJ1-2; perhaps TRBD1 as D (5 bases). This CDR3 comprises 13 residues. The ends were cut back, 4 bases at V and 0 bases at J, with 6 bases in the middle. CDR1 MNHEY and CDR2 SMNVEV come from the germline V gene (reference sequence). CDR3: CASSWGANYGYTF. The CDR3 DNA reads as TGTGCCAGCAGTTGGGGCGCTAACTATGGCTACACCTTC.

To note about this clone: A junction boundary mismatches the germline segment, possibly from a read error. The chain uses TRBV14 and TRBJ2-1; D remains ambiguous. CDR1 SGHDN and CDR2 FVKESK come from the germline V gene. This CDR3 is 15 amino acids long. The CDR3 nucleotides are TGTGCCAGCAGCCAAGCGGTGGGCCTTAATCCGAGCATGGTCTTC. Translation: CASSQAVGLNPSMVF.

The CDR3 loop is CASSPEGLVSYEQYF. The CDR3 DNA sequence: TGTGCCAGCAGCCCCGAGGGACTAGTCTCCTACGAGCAGTACTTC. The V and J genes are TRBV7-2 and TRBJ2-7; the match to TRBD2 covers 8 bases. With 5 bases clipped from V and 0 bases from J, the junction kept 6 bases outside the gene matches. The CDR3 is made up of 15 amino acids. Germline-derived CDR1 and CDR2 are SGHTA and FQGNSA.